The sequence of this T cell receptor (beta chain) was determined in a study of response to subunit inactivated influenza vaccine. Study results and limitations: Few additional T cells are recruited per seasonal influenza vaccination, authors suggested.

This clonotype was observed a handful of times. Its specificity is unknown. Trimming stripped 6 bases from V and 0 bases from J, with 11 bases between. From germline, CDR1 is MNHEY and CDR2 SMNVEV (reference sequence). There are 14 residues in the CDR3. TCRdb processed the RT-PCR reads anew with MiXCR; each CDR3 protein has one entry. The sample contains 750,000 to 850,000 distinct CDR3 sequences, around 20% of which appear only once. This receptor was obtained from a man aged 45-60 years who received an inactivated influenza vaccine. The specimen was PBMCs from blood, collected about 5 days after vaccination. The chain is built from TRBV27 and TRBJ2-5; D possibly corresponds to TRBD2 (6 bases). CDR3 sequence: CASRRDLYQETQYF. The CDR3 DNA reads as TGTGCCAGCAGGCGGGATTTGTACCAAGAGACCCAGTACTTC.